Presented here are 22 T cell receptor beta chains from one specimen sequenced in a study of T cell changes during pregnancy in multiple sclerosis. Data came from immunoSEQ multiplex PCR; TCRdb stores just in-frame clones and leaves some out. The profile shows 79,000 or so clones, more than 90% of them singletons. The specimen comprised CD4+ T cells from peripheral blood mononuclear cells, sampled before pregnancy. The receptors originated from a female donor with multiple sclerosis, enrolled in a pregnancy study.

The V call is TRBV28, the J call TRBJ1-2; 8 bases are a match to TRBD1. The V and J ends lost 4 bases and 8 bases, in that order; junction bases with no gene match: 6. The CDR3 sequence is 13 residues long. CDR1 and CDR2 from the germline V gene are MDHEN and SYDVKM. The DNA of the CDR3 is TGTGCCAGCAGTTCTCAGGGGGCCGGGGGCTACACCTTC. Its protein product is CASSSQGAGGYTF.

This rearrangement joins TRBV11-1 to TRBJ2-7; weak D call: TRBD1 (6 bases). Germline loops: CDR1 SGHAT, CDR2 FQDESV (reference sequence). V lost 4 bases to trimming and J lost 2 bases, with 9 bases between them. CDR3 length: 13 residues. The CDR3 loop is CASSYDRPYEQYF. The CDR3 region has the DNA TGTGCCAGCAGCTACGACAGGCCCTACGAGCAGTACTTC.

The chain joins TRBV28 to TRBJ2-1; 11 positions agree with TRBD2. There are 16 residues in the CDR3. Germline assignment: CDR1 MDHEN and CDR2 SYDVKM. The J segment lost 1 base and the V segment lost 6 bases, leaving 5 bases of the junction unmatched. CDR3 in amino acids: CASRPTSGGSYNEQFF. CDR3 bases: TGTGCCAGCAGGCCCACTAGCGGGGGATCCTACAATGAGCAGTTCTTC.

This clone was observed a single time. The V and J genes are TRBV19 and TRBJ2-1; TRBD1 agrees at 7 bases. The junction had 6 bases not matched to a gene; V was cut back by 4 bases and J by 9 bases. The CDR3 has 13 residues. The germline gives CDR1 LNHDA, CDR2 SQIVND (reference sequence). The CDR3 loop is CASSRDSYGEQFF. In nucleotides, the CDR3 is TGTGCCAGTAGTAGGGACAGTTACGGTGAGCAGTTCTTC.

The V gene is TRBV7-6, the J gene TRBJ1-4; D uncertain. V lost 1 base to trimming and J lost 2 bases, with 14 bases between them. From germline, CDR1 is SGHVS and CDR2 FNYEAQ. The CDR3 spans 17 residues. The chain's CDR3 is CASSLVLTAATNEKLFF. Written as DNA, the CDR3 is TGTGCCAGCAGCTTAGTACTGACGGCGGCTACTAATGAAAAACTGTTTTTT.

This clone turned up a few times. V gene TRBV7-9 combines with J gene TRBJ1-1; no reliable D call. The CDR3 consists of 14 residues. The germline V and J ends were trimmed by 2 bases and 0 bases, with 7 bases remaining between them. The germline CDR1 and CDR2 sequences are SEHNR and FQNEAQ (reference sequence). The CDR3 DNA reads TGTGCCAGCAGCTTATCACGGGTGAACACTGAAGCTTTCTTT. It encodes CASSLSRVNTEAFF.

This clone was detected only once. The chain has TRBV6-6 and TRBJ2-5; D is possibly TRBD2 (6 bases). There are 13 residues in the CDR3. Germline-derived CDR1 and CDR2 are MNHNY and SVGAGI (reference sequence). V lost 5 bases and J lost 2, with 9 bases in between. The CDR3 DNA reads TGTGCCAGCAGTCCGGGACTGCAAGAGACCCAGTACTTC. Translating it yields CASSPGLQETQYF.

The V gene is TRBV6-6, the J gene TRBJ1-1, with 10 bases fitting TRBD1. CDR3 size: 15 residues. Trimming removed 4 bases from V and 1 base from J; junction bases left unmatched: 3. CDR1 and CDR2 from the germline V gene are MNHNY and SVGAGI (reference sequence). The CDR3 protein is CASSSRDRGNTEAFF. CDR3 nucleotide sequence: TGTGCCAGCAGTTCCCGGGACAGGGGGAACACTGAAGCTTTCTTT.

The chain employs TRBV30 and TRBJ2-7; D unresolved. The CDR3 consists of 13 residues. Trimming shortened V by 4 bases and J by 3 bases, and 13 bases separated the two germline ends. CDR1 and CDR2 (germline): GTSNPN, SVGIG (reference sequence). CDR3 amino acids: CAWTQRGHYEQYF. DNA for the CDR3: TGTGCCTGGACCCAACGCGGCCACTACGAGCAGTACTTC.

The rearrangement joins TRBV5-4 to TRBJ1-2, with 11 bases fitting TRBD1. Trimming at V came to 4 bases and at J to 2 bases, leaving 7 bases not matched to a gene. There are 16 residues in the CDR3. In germline, CDR1 is SGHNT, CDR2 YYREEE (reference sequence). CDR3 nucleotide sequence: TGTGCCAGCAGCCCCGGACAGGGGGCTCCCAACTATGGCTACACCTTC. Its protein is CASSPGQGAPNYGYTF.

The chain employs TRBV7-8 and TRBJ2-1, with TRBD2 identical over 16 bases. This CDR3 has 16 residues. The V gene's germline CDR1 is SGHVS and CDR2 FQNEAQ. Germline trimming cut 5 bases from V and 15 bases from J; bases unmatched to any gene: 13. The CDR3 DNA sequence: TGTGCCAGCAGCACGGGGACTAGCGGGGGGGAGGGTCTTCGGTTCTTC. Translating gives CASSTGTSGGEGLRFF.

This clone appeared once. V usage is TRBV11-2 and J usage is TRBJ1-2; perhaps TRBD1 as D (5 bases). The CDR3 has 15 residues. Germline CDR1 is SGHAT and CDR2 is FQNNGV. V lost 4 bases to trimming and J lost 6 bases, with 18 bases between them. Here the CDR3 DNA reads TGTGCCAGCAGCTCGGGGCGGGGAGTCCGAGATGGCTACACCTTC. The encoded protein is CASSSGRGVRDGYTF.

This clone was observed a single time. This chain joins TRBV6-6 and TRBJ2-7; the match to TRBD1 covers 8 bases. Germline V lookup: CDR1 MNHNY, CDR2 SVGAGI (reference sequence). V was pared by 6 bases and J by 7 bases, with 14 bases of the junction left unmatched. There are 15 residues in the CDR3. CDR3 sequence reads: CASSPRTGMTGEQYF. The CDR3 nucleotides are TGTGCCAGCAGCCCTCGGACAGGGATGACGGGAGAGCAGTACTTC.

The chain employs TRBV25-1 and TRBJ1-1; tentative D call: TRBD1 (5 bases). CDR3 length: 13 amino acids. Per germline, CDR1 MGHDK and CDR2 SYGVNS. V was cut by 7 bases and J by 4 bases, with 13 bases left in between. The CDR3: CASTFSGGTEAFF. The CDR3 nucleotides read TGTGCCAGCACCTTTTCGGGGGGCACTGAAGCTTTCTTT.

This clone showed up just a few times. J is TRBJ1-5 and V is TRBV4-2, with 7 bases identical to TRBD1. The germline CDR1 and CDR2 sequences are LGHNA and YNFKEQ. This CDR3 has 16 amino acids. The junction had 11 bases not matched to a gene; V was cut back by 3 bases and J by 6 bases. For the CDR3, the DNA is TGTGCCAGCAGCCAGCATTCCGGGACAGTAAGTCAGCCCCAGCATTTT. Its translation is CASSQHSGTVSQPQHF.

In this sample, this clone turned up once. The gene calls are TRBV5-6 and TRBJ2-1; 8 bases are shared with TRBD1. This CDR3 is built from 15 residues. Germline CDR1 reads SGHDT; CDR2 reads YYEEEE. J was trimmed by 7 bases and V by 3 bases; bases with no gene match: 9. CDR3 bases: TGTGCCAGCAGCTCCGGGACAGGCATATGGAATGAGCAGTTCTTC. Protein sequence: CASSSGTGIWNEQFF.

The CDR3 DNA reads as TGTGCCTGGAGTGCGGACTGGTTGTCTGAGCAGTTCTTC. Protein product: CAWSADWLSEQFF. The chain combines TRBV30 with TRBJ2-1; D is perhaps TRBD2 (5 bases). Germline V CDR1 and CDR2: GTSNPN, SVGIG (reference sequence). V gave up 1 base and J gave up 9 bases, with 13 bases separating them. CDR3 length equals 13 residues.

J is TRBJ1-2 and V is TRBV7-9; 9 nucleotides line up with TRBD1. The V segment lost 5 bases and the J segment 3 bases; nucleotides outside the gene matches: 10. Germline CDR1 is SEHNR and CDR2 is FQNEAQ (reference sequence). The CDR3 consists of 16 residues. CDR3 DNA: TGTGCCAGCAGCCTCTTACGACAGGGGGGGGACTATGGCTACACCTTC. It encodes CASSLLRQGGDYGYTF.

The chain carries TRBV2 and TRBJ2-7; 7 bases are shared with TRBD1. Losses at the gene ends were 8 bases for V and 2 bases for J; bases not matched to a gene: 6. CDR1 is SNHLY and CDR2 is FYNNEI in the germline V gene. The CDR3 totals 13 residues. This chain's CDR3 is CASDHRGAYEQYF. The CDR3 region has the DNA TGTGCCAGCGATCACAGGGGCGCCTACGAGCAGTACTTC.

The chain uses TRBV9 and TRBJ1-1; maybe TRBD1 (6 bases). Germline V gene sequence: CDR1 SGDLS, CDR2 YYNGEE. Deletions cut 0 bases from V and 11 bases from J, with 20 bases between. There are 15 residues in the CDR3. The CDR3 region is CASSVEGAGERSAFF. Here the CDR3 DNA reads TGTGCCAGCAGCGTAGAAGGGGCAGGGGAGAGGTCGGCTTTCTTT.

This chain uses TRBV19 with TRBJ1-2, with TRBD1 matching over 9 bases. The length of the CDR3 is 13 residues. Germline V gives CDR1 LNHDA, CDR2 SQIVND (reference sequence). The ends lost 5 bases at V and 6 bases at J; junction bases unmatched: 4. CDR3 region: CASSPGQGNGYTF. The CDR3 DNA reads as TGTGCCAGTAGTCCGGGACAGGGAAATGGCTACACCTTC.

This rearrangement joins TRBV2 to TRBJ2-5, with TRBD2 matching over 7 bases. The V and J ends lost 7 bases and 5 bases, in that order; junction bases with no gene match: 10. The germline gives CDR1 SNHLY, CDR2 FYNNEI. There are 14 residues in the CDR3. This CDR3 is CASTSSGARETQYF. Written as DNA, the CDR3 is TGTGCCAGCACCTCCAGCGGGGCCAGGGAGACCCAGTACTTC.